This TCR beta chain was recovered during a study of cytomegalovirus exposure and HLA in healthy donors. General study findings and limits: Cytomegalovirus status, reportedly, was diagnosed with high specificity and sensitivity by the classifier. Later work associated more than 15,000 TCR beta sequences with HLA alleles at 0.05 false discovery rate. There were reportedly fewer N-insertions in an Asian-associated ancestry cluster than the roughly 670-donor mean, in a later analysis.

The CDR3 totals 16 residues. Germline trimming cut 4 bases from V and 4 bases from J; bases unmatched to any gene: 11. The germline CDR1 and CDR2 sequences are MDHEN and SYDVKM. This clone was seen more than once but under ten times. Its antigen is not identified. PCR was performed using 60 Vbeta and 13 Jbeta primers. Clones were read by immunoSEQ multiplex PCR, and TCRdb kept only the in-frame ones, dropping some. The sample holds approximately 260,000 clones, roughly 86% seen once. Healthy bone marrow donors supplied every sample. The sequenced sample was PBMCs. This clonotype originated in a woman aged 40 to 49 in good health and CMV-seropositive. The V gene is TRBV28, the J gene TRBJ2-5, with 8 bases aligning to TRBD1. In nucleotides, the CDR3 is TGTGCCAGCAGTTACACCCGGACAGGGTATGGAGAGACCCAGTACTTC. This translates into CASSYTRTGYGETQYF.